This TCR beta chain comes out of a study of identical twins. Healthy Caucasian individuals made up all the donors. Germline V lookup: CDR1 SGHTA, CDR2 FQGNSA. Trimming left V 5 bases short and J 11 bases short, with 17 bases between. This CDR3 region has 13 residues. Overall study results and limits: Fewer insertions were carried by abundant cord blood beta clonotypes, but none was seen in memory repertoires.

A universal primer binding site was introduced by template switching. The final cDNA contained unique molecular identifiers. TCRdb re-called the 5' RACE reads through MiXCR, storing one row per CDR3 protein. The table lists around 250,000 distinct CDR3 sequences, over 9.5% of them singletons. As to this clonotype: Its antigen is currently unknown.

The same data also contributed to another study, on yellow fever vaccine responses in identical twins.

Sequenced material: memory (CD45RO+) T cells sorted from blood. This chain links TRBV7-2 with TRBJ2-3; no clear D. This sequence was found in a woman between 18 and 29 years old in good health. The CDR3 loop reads CASSPTTLGMQYF. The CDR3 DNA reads TGTGCCAGCAGCCCAACCACGCTAGGTATGCAGTATTTT.